This T cell receptor beta chain appears in the sequencing data of a study of shared clonotypes between healthy human individuals. Study-level findings and limits: Even with large depth, rarefaction showed that sorted-subset sequencing was incomplete. Apart from blood, nothing was sampled; tissue repertoires likely differ. Compared with memory subsets, naive subsets generally had larger estimated richness.

CD45RO-negative CD8 cells positively selected for CCR7 made up the naive population, which excluded terminally differentiated effector memory CD45RA+ cells. Remarks on this clone: What it binds is not known.

CDR1 is MNHGY, CDR2 SVAAGI, per germline. V trimming: 6 bases; J trimming: 4 bases; junction bases outside the gene matches: 8. The CDR3 consists of 15 residues. Sorted-subset replicate PCR reactions contained approximately 190 ng DNA, corresponding to some 30,000 T cell genomes. Profiled with immunoSEQ multiplex PCR; TCRdb holds only in-frame clones, not every one. The repertoire holds about 2.1 million clones, with roughly 91% as singletons. The sequencing input was naive CD8+ T cells from PBMCs. The rearrangement uses TRBV6-9 and TRBJ2-2, with TRBD1 matching 7 bases. The sequence came from a man aged 18 to 35 in good health. Some clones in this sample may be carry-over from other donors' samples. CDR3 sequence reads: CASRPPWDSTGELFF. The CDR3, as DNA: TGTGCCAGCAGACCCCCCTGGGACAGCACCGGGGAGCTGTTTTTT.